This T cell receptor (beta chain) was captured by sequencing in a study of blood T cell repertoires in COVID-19. Sequencing used immunoSEQ multiplex PCR; TCRdb keeps in-frame clones, though not all of them. The sample holds approximately 180,000 clones, approximately 80% seen once. The germline V gene has CDR1 SGHRS and CDR2 YFSETQ. The CDR3 is 15 residues long. Trimming at V came to 1 base and at J to 6 bases, leaving 7 bases not matched to a gene. Sequences were obtained from peripheral blood. The clonotype comes from a woman in her 40s with COVID-19, enrolled during active disease. The chain uses TRBV5-1 and TRBJ2-1, with TRBD2 identical over 7 bases. The CDR3 bases are TGCGCCAGCAGCTTGATGGCTAGCGGACTCAATGAGCAGTTCTTC. Protein: CASSLMASGLNEQFF.